These 8 T cell receptor beta chains originate from one sample sequenced in a study of blood T cell repertoires in COVID-19. The method was immunoSEQ multiplex PCR; TCRdb's version includes in-frame clones alone and lacks a portion of them. The profile shows about 190,000 clones, 89% of them singletons. Material for sequencing was peripheral blood. The receptor set was obtained from a man aged 40-49 years with acute or convalescent COVID-19.

J is TRBJ2-3 and V is TRBV24-1, with 9 bases that match TRBD1. The CDR3 length is 15 residues. Looked up from germline, CDR1 is KGHDR and CDR2 is SFDVKD. V was clipped by 4 bases and J by 5 bases; unmatched bases: 6. In DNA form, the CDR3 reads TGTGCCACCAGTGAAAGGACAGGGGTGGTAGATACGCAGTATTTT. Amino acid sequence: CATSERTGVVDTQYF.

The V call is TRBV28, the J call TRBJ2-7; TRBD2 agrees at 8 bases. The CDR3 sequence is 15 residues long. The junction had 5 bases not matched to a gene; V was cut back by 2 bases and J by 2 bases. Germline CDR1 and CDR2: MDHEN and SYDVKM. CDR3 in DNA: TGTGCCAGCAGTTTACCACGGGGGGGCGCCTACGAGCAGTACTTC. Amino acid sequence: CASSLPRGGAYEQYF. The full variable domain, completed using reference TRBV28 and TRBJ2-7, is DVKVTQSSRYLVKRTGEKVFLECVQDMDHENMFWYRQDPGLGLRLIYFSYDVKMKEKGDIPEGYSVSREKKERFSLILESASTNQTSMYLCASSLPRGGAYEQYFGPGTRLTVT.

This clone was recorded only once. This chain joins TRBV4-1 and TRBJ2-5, with 7 bases matching TRBD1. Trimming cost V 3 bases and J 4 bases; bases outside gene matches: 5. This CDR3 contains 14 residues. The germline CDR1 and CDR2 sequences are MGHRA and YSYEKL. CDR3 protein: CASSQTGSRETQYF. In DNA form, the CDR3 reads TGCGCCAGCAGCCAGACAGGGTCAAGAGAGACCCAGTACTTC.

V usage is TRBV5-1 and J usage is TRBJ2-5; 7 bases fit TRBD1. The CDR3 is made up of 14 amino acids. V shed 4 bases and J 4 bases; nucleotides not matched to a gene: 7. The germline V gene encodes CDR1 SGHRS and CDR2 YFSETQ. The CDR3 sequence is CASSTAPGGETQYF. The CDR3 bases are TGCGCCAGCAGCACGGCCCCAGGGGGAGAGACCCAGTACTTC.

The V and J genes are TRBV5-1 and TRBJ1-2; D is possibly TRBD1 (6 bases). Trimming stripped 7 bases from V and 0 bases from J, with 16 bases between. The CDR3 contains 15 residues. The germline gives CDR1 SGHRS, CDR2 YFSETQ. The CDR3 DNA is TGCGCCAGCGCCTCCCTCAGGGGATCTAACTATGGCTACACCTTC. Residues: CASASLRGSNYGYTF.

The chain is built from TRBV7-2 and TRBJ2-1; 10 positions match TRBD2. Germline CDR1 reads SGHTA; CDR2 reads FQGNSA. This CDR3 contains 13 residues. Trimming at V came to 4 bases and at J to 11 bases, leaving 5 bases not matched to a gene. The CDR3 nucleotides read TGTGCCAGCAGCTCAAGGACTAGCGGCCAGCAGTTCTTC. Translation gives CASSSRTSGQQFF.

This chain joins TRBV27 and TRBJ2-2; 12 bases match TRBD2. This CDR3 spans 16 amino acids. Germline values: CDR1 MNHEY, CDR2 SMNVEV (reference sequence). Germline trimming cut 5 bases from V and 4 bases from J; bases unmatched to any gene: 5. This CDR3 is CASSILAGGSTGELFF. The CDR3 DNA reads as TGTGCCAGCAGTATCCTAGCGGGGGGGAGCACCGGGGAGCTGTTTTTT.

This chain uses TRBV5-1 with TRBJ2-2, with D maybe TRBD1 (5 bases). This CDR3 is built from 16 residues. CDR1 SGHRS and CDR2 YFSETQ come from the germline V gene. Trimming removed 3 bases from V and 0 bases from J, with 12 bases in between. This chain's CDR3 is CASSSRGPANTGELFF. DNA for the CDR3: TGCGCCAGCAGCTCAAGGGGCCCAGCGAACACCGGGGAGCTGTTTTTT.